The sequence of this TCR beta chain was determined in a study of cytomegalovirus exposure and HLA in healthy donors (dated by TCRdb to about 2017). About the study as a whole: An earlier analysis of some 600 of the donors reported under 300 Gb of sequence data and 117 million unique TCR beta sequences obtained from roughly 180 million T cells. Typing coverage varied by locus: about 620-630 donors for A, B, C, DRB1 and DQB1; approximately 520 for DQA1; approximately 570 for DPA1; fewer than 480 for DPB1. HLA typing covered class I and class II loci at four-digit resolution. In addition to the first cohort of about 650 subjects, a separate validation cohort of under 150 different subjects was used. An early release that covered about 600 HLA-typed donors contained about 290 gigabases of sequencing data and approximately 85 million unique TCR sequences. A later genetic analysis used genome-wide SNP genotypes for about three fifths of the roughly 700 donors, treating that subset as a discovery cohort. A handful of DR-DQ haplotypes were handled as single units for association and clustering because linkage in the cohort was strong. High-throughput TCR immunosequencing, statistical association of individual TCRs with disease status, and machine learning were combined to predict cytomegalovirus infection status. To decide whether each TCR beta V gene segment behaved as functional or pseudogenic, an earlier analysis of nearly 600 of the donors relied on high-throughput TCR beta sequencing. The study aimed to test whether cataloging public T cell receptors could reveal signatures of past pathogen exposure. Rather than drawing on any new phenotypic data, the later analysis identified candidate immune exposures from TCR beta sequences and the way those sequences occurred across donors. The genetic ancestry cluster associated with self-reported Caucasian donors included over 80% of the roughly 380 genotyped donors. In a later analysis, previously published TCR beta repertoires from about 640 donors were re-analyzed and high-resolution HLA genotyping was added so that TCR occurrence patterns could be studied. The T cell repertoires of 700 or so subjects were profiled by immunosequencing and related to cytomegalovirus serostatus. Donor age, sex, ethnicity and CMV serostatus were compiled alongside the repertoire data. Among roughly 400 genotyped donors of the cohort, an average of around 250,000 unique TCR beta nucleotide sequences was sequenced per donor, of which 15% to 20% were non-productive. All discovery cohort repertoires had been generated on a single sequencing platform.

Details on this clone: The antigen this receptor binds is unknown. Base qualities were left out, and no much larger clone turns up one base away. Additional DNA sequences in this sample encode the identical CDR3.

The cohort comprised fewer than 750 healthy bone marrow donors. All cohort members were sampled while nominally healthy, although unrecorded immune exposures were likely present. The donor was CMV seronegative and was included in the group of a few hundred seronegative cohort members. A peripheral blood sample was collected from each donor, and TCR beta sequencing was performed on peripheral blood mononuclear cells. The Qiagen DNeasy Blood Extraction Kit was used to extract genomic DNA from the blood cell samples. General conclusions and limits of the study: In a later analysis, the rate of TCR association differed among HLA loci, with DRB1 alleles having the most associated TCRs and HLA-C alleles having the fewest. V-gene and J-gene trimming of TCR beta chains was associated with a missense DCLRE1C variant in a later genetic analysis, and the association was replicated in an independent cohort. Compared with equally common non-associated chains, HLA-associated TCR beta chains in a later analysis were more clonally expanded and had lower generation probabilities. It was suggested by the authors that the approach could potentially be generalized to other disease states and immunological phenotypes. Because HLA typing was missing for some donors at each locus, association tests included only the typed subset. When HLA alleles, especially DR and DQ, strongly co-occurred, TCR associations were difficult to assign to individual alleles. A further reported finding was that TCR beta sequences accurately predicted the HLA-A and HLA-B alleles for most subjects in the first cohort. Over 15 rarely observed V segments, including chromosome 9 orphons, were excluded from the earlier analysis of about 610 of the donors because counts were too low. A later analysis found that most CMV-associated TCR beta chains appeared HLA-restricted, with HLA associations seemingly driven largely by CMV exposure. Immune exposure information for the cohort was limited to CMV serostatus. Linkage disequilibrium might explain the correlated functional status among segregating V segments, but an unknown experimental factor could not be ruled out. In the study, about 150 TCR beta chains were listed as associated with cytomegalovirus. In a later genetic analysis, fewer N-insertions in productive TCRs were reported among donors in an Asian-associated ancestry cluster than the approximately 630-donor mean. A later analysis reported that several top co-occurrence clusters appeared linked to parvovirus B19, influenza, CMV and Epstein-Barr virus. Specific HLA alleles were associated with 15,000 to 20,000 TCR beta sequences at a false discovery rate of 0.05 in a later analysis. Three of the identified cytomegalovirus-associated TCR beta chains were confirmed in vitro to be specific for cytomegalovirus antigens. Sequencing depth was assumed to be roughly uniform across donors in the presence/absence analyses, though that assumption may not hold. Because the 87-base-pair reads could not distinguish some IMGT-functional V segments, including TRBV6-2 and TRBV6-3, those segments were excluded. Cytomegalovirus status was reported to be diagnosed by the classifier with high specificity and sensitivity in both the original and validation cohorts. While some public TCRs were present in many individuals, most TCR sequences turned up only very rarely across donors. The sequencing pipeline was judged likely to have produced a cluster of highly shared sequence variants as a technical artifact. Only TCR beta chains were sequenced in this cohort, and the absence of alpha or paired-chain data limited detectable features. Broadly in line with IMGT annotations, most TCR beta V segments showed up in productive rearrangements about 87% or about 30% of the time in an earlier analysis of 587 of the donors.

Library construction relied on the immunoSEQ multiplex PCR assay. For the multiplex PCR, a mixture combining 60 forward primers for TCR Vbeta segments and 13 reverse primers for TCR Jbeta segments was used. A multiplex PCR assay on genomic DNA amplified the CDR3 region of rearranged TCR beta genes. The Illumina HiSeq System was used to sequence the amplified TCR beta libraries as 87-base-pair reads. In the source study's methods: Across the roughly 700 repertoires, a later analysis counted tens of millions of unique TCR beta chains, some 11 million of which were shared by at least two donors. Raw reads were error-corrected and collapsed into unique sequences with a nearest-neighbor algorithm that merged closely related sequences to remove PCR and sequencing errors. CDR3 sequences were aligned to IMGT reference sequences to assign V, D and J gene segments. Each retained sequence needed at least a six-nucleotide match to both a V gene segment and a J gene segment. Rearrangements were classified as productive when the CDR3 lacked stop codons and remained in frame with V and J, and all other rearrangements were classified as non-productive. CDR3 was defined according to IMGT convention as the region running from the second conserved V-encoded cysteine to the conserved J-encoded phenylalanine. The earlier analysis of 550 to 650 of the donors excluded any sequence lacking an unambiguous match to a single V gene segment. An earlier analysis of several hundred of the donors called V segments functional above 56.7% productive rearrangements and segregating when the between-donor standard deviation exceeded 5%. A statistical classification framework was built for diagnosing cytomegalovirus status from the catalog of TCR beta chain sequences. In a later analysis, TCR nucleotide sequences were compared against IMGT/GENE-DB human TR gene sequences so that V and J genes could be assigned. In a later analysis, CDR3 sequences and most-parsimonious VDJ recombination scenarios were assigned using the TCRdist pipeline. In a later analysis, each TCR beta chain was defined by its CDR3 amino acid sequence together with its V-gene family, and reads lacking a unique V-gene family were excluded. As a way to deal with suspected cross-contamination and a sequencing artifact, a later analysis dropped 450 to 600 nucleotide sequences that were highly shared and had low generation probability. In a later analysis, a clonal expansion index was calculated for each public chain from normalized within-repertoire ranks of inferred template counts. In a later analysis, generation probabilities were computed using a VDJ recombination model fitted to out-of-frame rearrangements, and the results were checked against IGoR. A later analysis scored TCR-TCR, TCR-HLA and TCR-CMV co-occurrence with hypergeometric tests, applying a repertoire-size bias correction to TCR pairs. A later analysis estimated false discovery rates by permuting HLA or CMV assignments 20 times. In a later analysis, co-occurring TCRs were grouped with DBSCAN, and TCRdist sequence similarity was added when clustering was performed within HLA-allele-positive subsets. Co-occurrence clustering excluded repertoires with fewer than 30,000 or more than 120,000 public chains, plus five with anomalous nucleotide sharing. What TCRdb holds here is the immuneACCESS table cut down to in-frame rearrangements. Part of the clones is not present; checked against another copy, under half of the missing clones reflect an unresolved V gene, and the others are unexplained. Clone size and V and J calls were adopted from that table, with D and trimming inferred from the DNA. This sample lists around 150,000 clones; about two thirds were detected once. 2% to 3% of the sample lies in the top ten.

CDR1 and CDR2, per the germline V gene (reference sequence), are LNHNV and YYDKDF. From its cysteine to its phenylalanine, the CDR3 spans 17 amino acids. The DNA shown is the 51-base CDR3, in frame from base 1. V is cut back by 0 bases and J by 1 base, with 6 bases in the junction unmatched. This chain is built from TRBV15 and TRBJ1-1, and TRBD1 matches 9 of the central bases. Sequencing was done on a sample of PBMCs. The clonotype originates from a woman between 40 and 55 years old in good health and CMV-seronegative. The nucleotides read TGTGCCACCAGCAGAGATAGAGGGACAGGGAGGAACACTGAAGCTTTCTTT. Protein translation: CATSRDRGTGRNTEAFF.